This TCR beta chain was documented in a study of CD8+CD57+ T cells in acquired aplastic anemia. Germline CDR1 SNHLY, CDR2 FYNNEI. CDR3 length: 14 residues. Trimming took 6 bases from V and 4 from J, leaving 15 bases between them. Genomic DNA, serving as template, underwent TCR beta VDJ and CDR3 profiling. One entry per CDR3 protein, called by TCRdb with MiXCR from the reads. The data contain about 130,000 distinct CDR3 sequences, around 50% of them singletons. V and J are TRBV2 and TRBJ2-5; D not resolved. The sample consisted of sorted CD4+, CD8+, or CD8+CD57+ T cells (not recorded which) from PBMCs. This receptor was identified in a human donor in good health, serving as a control. The CDR3 loop is CASSPRAFGETQYF. CDR3 sequence (DNA): TGTGCCAGCAGCCCAAGGGCCTTTGGAGAGACCCAGTACTTC. Based on the CDR3 plus reference TRBV2 and TRBJ2-5, the full variable domain is EPEVTQTPSHQVTQMGQEVILRCVPISNHLYFYWYRQILGQKVEFLVSFYNNEISEKSEIFDDQFSVERPDGSNFTLKIRSTKLEDSAMYFCASSPRAFGETQYFGPGTRLLVL.